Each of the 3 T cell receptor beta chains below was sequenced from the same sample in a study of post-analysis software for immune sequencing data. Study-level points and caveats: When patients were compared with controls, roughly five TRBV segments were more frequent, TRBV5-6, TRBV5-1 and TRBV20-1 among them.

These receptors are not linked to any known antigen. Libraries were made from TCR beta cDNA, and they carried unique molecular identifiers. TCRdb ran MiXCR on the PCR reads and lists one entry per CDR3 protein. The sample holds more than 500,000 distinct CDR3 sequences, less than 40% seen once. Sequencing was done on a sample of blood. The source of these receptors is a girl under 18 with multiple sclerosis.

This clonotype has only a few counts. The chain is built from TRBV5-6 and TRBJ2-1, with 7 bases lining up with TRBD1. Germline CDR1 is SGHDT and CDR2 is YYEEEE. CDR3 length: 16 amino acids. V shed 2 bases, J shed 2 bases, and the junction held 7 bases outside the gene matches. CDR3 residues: CASSFGAGGAYNEQFF. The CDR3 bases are TGTGCCAGCAGCTTTGGGGCAGGGGGTGCCTACAATGAGCAGTTCTTC.

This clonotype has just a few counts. This CDR3 reads CASSFLGGQQETQYF. CDR3 coding DNA: TGTGCCAGCAGTTTTTTAGGGGGACAGCAAGAGACCCAGTACTTC. The chain is built from TRBV28 and TRBJ2-5, with 7 bases aligning to TRBD1. With V trimmed by 3 bases and J by 2 bases, 6 bases remained unmatched. CDR1 MDHEN and CDR2 SYDVKM come from the germline V gene. This CDR3 region has 15 residues.

The CDR3 here is CSVAEQGGQNIQYF. DNA of the CDR3: TGCAGCGTCGCCGAACAGGGGGGCCAAAACATTCAGTACTTC. The chain links TRBV29-1 to TRBJ2-4; 8 nucleotides match TRBD1. Germline V lookup: CDR1 SQVTM, CDR2 ANQGSEA. V lost 6 bases, J lost 5 bases, and 9 bases stayed unmatched. This CDR3 comprises 14 residues.